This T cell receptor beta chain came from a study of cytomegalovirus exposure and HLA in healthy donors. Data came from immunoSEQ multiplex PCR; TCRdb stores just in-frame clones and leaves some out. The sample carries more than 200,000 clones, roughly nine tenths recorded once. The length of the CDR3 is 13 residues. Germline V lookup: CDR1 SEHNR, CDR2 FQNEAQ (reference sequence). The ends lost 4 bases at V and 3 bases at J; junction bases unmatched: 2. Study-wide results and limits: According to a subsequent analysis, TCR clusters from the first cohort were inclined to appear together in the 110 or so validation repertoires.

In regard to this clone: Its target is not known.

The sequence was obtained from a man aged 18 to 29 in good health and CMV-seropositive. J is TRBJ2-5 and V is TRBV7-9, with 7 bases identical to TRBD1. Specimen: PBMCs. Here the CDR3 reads CASSWTGKETQYF. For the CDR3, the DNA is TGTGCCAGCAGCTGGACAGGCAAAGAGACCCAGTACTTC.